The clone carrying this T cell receptor (beta chain) was seen many times. What it binds is unknown. Germline V lookup: CDR1 SQVTM, CDR2 ANQGSEA. This CDR3 comprises 13 residues. V was shortened by 5 bases and J by 0 bases, with 10 bases between the two germline ends. TCRbeta library construction was performed incorporating unique molecular identifiers. TCRdb called the PCR reads again in MiXCR, with one record for every CDR3 protein. The sample has some 180,000 distinct CDR3 sequences; approximately 6.9% are singletons. The sample is drawn from a study of T-cell reconstitution after alpha-beta-depleted transplantation in children. Study-wide points: From surviving recipient T cells and thymic progenitors came the high day-60 TCRbeta diversity observed in some patients.

This TCR was sampled from a boy younger than 10 with acute lymphoblastic leukemia, due to receive a stem cell transplant. This specimen was PBMCs, taken before TCRalphabeta/CD19-depleted stem cell transplant. The rearrangement uses TRBV29-1 and TRBJ1-1, with TRBD1 as a possible D gene (5 bases). CDR3 protein: CSVTGPMNTEAFF. Written as DNA, the CDR3 is TGCAGCGTTACGGGACCCATGAACACTGAAGCTTTCTTT.